This T cell receptor (beta chain) emerged from a study of blood T cell repertoires in COVID-19. For the study at large: COVID-19 samples collected from the United States, Italy and Spain covered acute and convalescent phases. The analysed material was cDNA or gDNA that came from T cells, B-cell-depleted T cells, or PBMCs.

Source study methods: Nucleated cell counts were estimated from reference gene primer amplification. Measured with immunoSEQ multiplex PCR; TCRdb has only the in-frame clones, and not every one. The V and J calls and the clone size are those of that table, but D and trimming were determined from the DNA. Of 65,000 to 85,000 clones in the sample, 80% to 90% were seen once. CDR3 length equals 13 residues. Germline values: CDR1 SEHNR, CDR2 FQNEAQ (reference sequence). Trimming pared 3 bases from V and 7 bases from J, leaving 10 bases between. The chain has TRBV7-9 and TRBJ2-1, with D perhaps matching TRBD1 (5 bases). The sequenced sample was peripheral blood. The receptor was derived from a man in his forties or fifties with active COVID-19. The CDR3 region has the DNA TGTGCCAGCAGCTTGACAGATCAGAATGAGCAGTTCTTC. Translating gives CASSLTDQNEQFF.